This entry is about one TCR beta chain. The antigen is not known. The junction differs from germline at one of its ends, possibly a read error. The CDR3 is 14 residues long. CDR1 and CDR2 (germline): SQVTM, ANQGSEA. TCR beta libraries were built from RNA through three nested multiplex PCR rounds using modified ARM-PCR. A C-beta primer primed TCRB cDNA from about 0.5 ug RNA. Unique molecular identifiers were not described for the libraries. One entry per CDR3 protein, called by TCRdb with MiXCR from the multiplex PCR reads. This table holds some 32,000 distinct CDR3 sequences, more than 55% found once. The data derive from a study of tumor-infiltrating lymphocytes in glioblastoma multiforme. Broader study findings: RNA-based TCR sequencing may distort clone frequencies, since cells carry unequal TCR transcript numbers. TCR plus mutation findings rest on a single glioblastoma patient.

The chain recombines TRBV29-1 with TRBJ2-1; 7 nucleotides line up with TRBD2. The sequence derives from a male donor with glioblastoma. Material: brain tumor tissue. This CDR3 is CSVEDRGSRSEQPF. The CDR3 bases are TGCAGCGTTGAAGACCGCGGGAGCCGCAGTGAGCAGCCCTTC.